Following are 16 T cell receptor beta chains from one sample sequenced in a study of T cell repertoires in cytomegalovirus infection. TCRdb analysed the reads with MiXCR anew, one entry per CDR3 protein. The sample records a few hundred thousand distinct CDR3 sequences, roughly 25% being singletons. These receptors lack a known antigen. The source material was cultured PBMCs, sampled from culture after CMV antigen stimulation. The source is a human donor in good health (CMV status not recorded). Some clones in this sample may be carry-over from other donors' samples.

There are many counts of this clonotype. The DNA for the CDR3 is TGTGCCAGCAGCAAACGGACAGGGGTTGAGAACACCTTC. Amino acids: CASSKRTGVENTF. The rearrangement uses TRBV7-8 and TRBJ1-2; TRBD1 aligns across 9 bases. With 5 bases clipped from V and 12 bases from J, the junction kept 10 bases outside the gene matches. This CDR3 spans 13 amino acids. Germline V gives CDR1 SGHVS, CDR2 FQNEAQ.

A few counts support this clonotype. CDR3 sequence (DNA): TGTGCCAGTAGTATGGTAGGGGGCGGAAACACTGAAGCTTTCTTT. It yields the protein CASSMVGGGNTEAFF. This chain connects TRBV19 to TRBJ1-1; 7 nucleotides line up with TRBD1. CDR1 is LNHDA and CDR2 is SQIVND in the germline V gene (reference sequence). The CDR3 consists of 15 residues. J was trimmed by 2 bases and V by 3 bases; bases with no gene match: 6.

This clonotype appeared a few times. This chain joins TRBV7-9 and TRBJ2-7; TRBD2 agrees at 9 bases. The CDR3 runs 16 residues. CDR1 SEHNR and CDR2 FQNEAQ come from the germline V gene (reference sequence). The ends lost 3 bases at V and 3 bases at J; junction bases unmatched: 9. The CDR3 coding sequence is TGTGCCAGCAGCTTTGCGGGAGGGCCTGAGAACTACGAGCAGTACTTC. Protein sequence: CASSFAGGPENYEQYF.

This clonotype came up many times. V usage is TRBV7-2 and J usage is TRBJ2-5; unclear D gene. The CDR3 contains 15 residues. In germline, CDR1 is SGHTA, CDR2 FQGNSA. V was trimmed by 3 bases and J by 5 bases, leaving 16 bases between them. CDR3 bases: TGTGCCAGCAGCTTTCTGGCGGTGCACGGGGAGACCCAGTACTTC. Its translation: CASSFLAVHGETQYF. Combining the CDR3 with reference TRBV7-2 and TRBJ2-5 gives the whole variable domain GAGVSQSPSNKVTEKGKDVELRCDPISGHTALYWYRQSLGQGLEFLIYFQGNSAPDKSGLPSDRFSAERTGGSVSTLTIQRTQQEDSAVYLCASSFLAVHGETQYFGPGTRLLVL.

The V gene is TRBV10-3, the J gene TRBJ2-2, with D perhaps given as TRBD1 or TRBD2 (5 bases each). This CDR3 is built from 12 residues. The germline V and J ends were trimmed by 6 bases and 7 bases, with 9 bases remaining between them. From germline, CDR1 is ENHRY and CDR2 SYGVKD. CDR3 protein: CAIRGPGGELFF. The DNA of the CDR3 is TGTGCCATCAGGGGACCAGGCGGGGAGCTGTTTTTT.

This clonotype was counted a few times. The CDR3 region has the DNA TGTGCCAGTAGGAACCACCTCCCGGGCAGGCAGAACACTGAAGCTTTCTTT. Protein: CASRNHLPGRQNTEAFF. The chain links TRBV19 to TRBJ1-1; D remains ambiguous. Germline V gene sequence: CDR1 LNHDA, CDR2 SQIVND (reference sequence). Trimming removed 6 bases at V and 1 base at J, with 21 bases between. The CDR3 is made up of 17 amino acids.

A few counts support this clonotype. The junction shows a germline mismatch at one end, possibly a read error. The chain has TRBV7-2 and TRBJ1-5; D is ambiguous. Germline CDR1 SGHTA, CDR2 FQGNSA. This CDR3 contains 13 residues. CDR3 sequence (DNA): TGTGCCAGCGGCAGTTCCCCCAATAAGCCCCAGCATTTT. Translation gives CASGSSPNKPQHF.

This chain links TRBV29-1 with TRBJ2-5; weak D call: TRBD1 (6 bases). The CDR3 is 14 residues long. Germline CDR1 reads SQVTM; CDR2 reads ANQGSEA. V dropped 8 bases and J dropped 3 bases, with 19 bases sitting between them. This CDR3 is CSFGTGPREETQYF. The CDR3 DNA follows: TGCAGCTTTGGTACAGGGCCGCGGGAAGAGACCCAGTACTTC.

J is TRBJ1-2 and V is TRBV4-1; 9 bases map to TRBD1. In germline, CDR1 is MGHRA, CDR2 YSYEKL. The trim removed 0 bases at V and 6 bases at J, leaving 2 bases unmatched. This CDR3 comprises 14 residues. The CDR3 sequence: CASSQDWDRDGYTF. The CDR3 DNA sequence: TGCGCCAGCAGCCAAGATTGGGACAGGGATGGCTACACCTTC.

The chain is built from TRBV20-1 and TRBJ2-7, with D possibly TRBD1 on 5 matching bases. V was trimmed by 2 bases and J by 0 bases, leaving 11 bases between them. The CDR3 consists of 14 residues. From germline, CDR1 is DFQATT and CDR2 SNEGSKA (reference sequence). The CDR3 is CSARKGRVSYEQYF. As DNA, the CDR3 is TGCAGTGCTAGAAAGGGGCGAGTCTCCTACGAGCAGTACTTC.

This clonotype was seen a handful of times. This chain connects TRBV5-4 to TRBJ2-5; D remains unclear. The CDR3 is 15 amino acids. The V end lost 0 bases, the J end lost 4 bases, and 13 bases lay between the germline ends. Per germline, CDR1 SGHNT and CDR2 YYREEE (reference sequence). The CDR3 protein is CASSLETPVTETQYF. DNA for the CDR3: TGTGCCAGCAGCTTGGAGACCCCGGTAACAGAGACCCAGTACTTC.

V usage is TRBV7-6 and J usage is TRBJ2-7; D is unclear. Trimming left V 1 base short and J 6 bases short, with 7 bases between. There are 12 residues in the CDR3. Germline V gene sequence: CDR1 SGHVS, CDR2 FNYEAQ. CDR3 amino acids: CASSLEGGEQYV. The CDR3 DNA is TGTGCCAGCAGCTTAGAGGGCGGCGAGCAGTACGTC.

This clonotype was detected ten times or more. The chain joins TRBV7-6 to TRBJ2-2; TRBD1 is a possible D gene (7 bases). CDR3 length equals 17 residues. In germline, CDR1 is SGHVS, CDR2 FNYEAQ. The V end was cut by 5 bases, the J end by 4 bases, with 20 bases between. The CDR3 reads CASSRQEGALGTGELFF. The CDR3, as DNA: TGTGCCAGCAGCCGTCAGGAGGGGGCGCTGGGCACCGGGGAGCTGTTTTTT.

This clonotype was observed many times. This sequence joins TRBV7-9 and TRBJ2-1; tentative D call: TRBD1 (6 bases). The CDR3 runs 14 residues. V gave up 3 bases and J gave up 4 bases, with 10 bases separating them. Germline CDR1 and CDR2: SEHNR and FQNEAQ (reference sequence). CDR3 region: CASSLIGQYNEQFF. For the CDR3, the DNA is TGTGCCAGCAGCTTGATAGGACAGTACAATGAGCAGTTCTTC.

This clonotype has a handful of counts. The V and J genes are TRBV19 and TRBJ1-5, with D tentatively TRBD1 (6 bases). Germline V gives CDR1 LNHDA, CDR2 SQIVND (reference sequence). V lost 4 bases and J lost 7, with 17 bases in between. This CDR3 region has 15 residues. Written as DNA, the CDR3 is TGTGCCAGTAGTACCCAACAGGGATTCAGCCAGCCCCAGCATTTT. Translating it yields CASSTQQGFSQPQHF.

The chain joins TRBV11-2 to TRBJ2-5, with TRBD2 matching 10 bases. The length of the CDR3 is 16 residues. The V gene end was trimmed by 1 base and the J gene end by 4 bases; junction bases not matched to a gene: 6. Germline V gives CDR1 SGHAT, CDR2 FQNNGV. CDR3 in amino acids: CASSLAQSGRGETQYF. In DNA, the CDR3 is TGTGCCAGCAGCTTAGCCCAAAGCGGGAGGGGAGAGACCCAGTACTTC.